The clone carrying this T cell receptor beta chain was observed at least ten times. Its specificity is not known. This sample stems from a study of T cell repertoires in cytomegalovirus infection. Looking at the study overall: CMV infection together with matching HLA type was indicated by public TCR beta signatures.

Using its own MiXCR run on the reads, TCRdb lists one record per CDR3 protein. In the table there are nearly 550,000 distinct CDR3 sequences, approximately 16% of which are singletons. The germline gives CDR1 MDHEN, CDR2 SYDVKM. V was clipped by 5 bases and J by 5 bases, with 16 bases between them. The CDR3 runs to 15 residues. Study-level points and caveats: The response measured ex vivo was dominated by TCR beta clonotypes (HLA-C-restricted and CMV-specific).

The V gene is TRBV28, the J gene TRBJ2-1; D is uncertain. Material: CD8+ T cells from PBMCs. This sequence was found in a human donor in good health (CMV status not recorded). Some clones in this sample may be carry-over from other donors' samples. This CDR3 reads CASSLSRRWNNEQFF. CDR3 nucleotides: TGTGCCAGCAGTCTATCAAGACGGTGGAACAATGAGCAGTTCTTC.